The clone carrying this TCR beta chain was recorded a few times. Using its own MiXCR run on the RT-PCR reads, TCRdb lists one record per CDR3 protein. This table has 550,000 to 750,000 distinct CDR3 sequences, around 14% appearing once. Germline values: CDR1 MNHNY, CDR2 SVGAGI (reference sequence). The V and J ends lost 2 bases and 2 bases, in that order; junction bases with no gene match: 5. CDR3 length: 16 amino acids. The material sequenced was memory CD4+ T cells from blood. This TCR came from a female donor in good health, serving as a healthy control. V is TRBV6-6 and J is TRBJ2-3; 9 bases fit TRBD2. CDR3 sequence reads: CASSYRTSAPTDTQYF. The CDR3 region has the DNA TGTGCCAGCAGTTACAGGACTAGCGCCCCCACAGATACGCAGTATTTT.